A single sample gave rise to the 8 T cell receptor beta chains below, sequenced in a study of blood T cell repertoires in COVID-19 (dated by TCRdb to 2020 to 2022). The receptor library was made with the immunoSEQ multiplex PCR assay. TCRdb obtained this table from immuneACCESS and retained in-frame rearrangements with V and J assigned. These tables miss some clones; where compared with another copy, unresolved V genes account for less than half of the shortfall, and the remainder is unexplained. The sample table contains around 70,000 clones; only one count was recorded for about 80% of them. 15% to 20% of the sample is held by the ten biggest clonotypes. Sequenced material: peripheral blood. These receptors were obtained from a man between 70 and 80 years old who had recovered from COVID-19.

V is TRBV6-2 or TRBV6-3 and J is TRBJ2-5, with TRBD1 matching 7 bases. From germline, CDR1 is MNHEY and CDR2 SVGEGT. The CDR3 has 14 amino acids. V lost 5 bases, J lost 2 bases, and 5 bases stayed unmatched. CDR3 sequence reads: CASSRDRLQETQYF. CDR3 nucleotides: TGTGCCAGCAGTCGGGACAGATTGCAAGAGACCCAGTACTTC.

The chain couples TRBV4-3 to TRBJ1-2, with D uncertain. Germline assignment: CDR1 LGHNA and CDR2 YSLEER. Trimming left V 0 bases short and J 3 bases short, with 20 bases between. The CDR3 covers 18 residues. The CDR3 coding sequence is TGCGCCAGCAGCCAAGATCTTCCGGGATACTTGAAAGACTATGGCTACACCTTC. As protein: CASSQDLPGYLKDYGYTF.

The chain has TRBV9 and TRBJ2-1, with D hard to call. Germline CDR1 reads SGDLS; CDR2 reads YYNGEE. Trimming pared 0 bases from V and 8 bases from J, leaving 6 bases between. This CDR3 spans 12 amino acids. The CDR3 DNA follows: TGTGCCAGCAGCGTAGGTCTCGATGAGCAGTTCTTC. Translating gives CASSVGLDEQFF.

The chain couples TRBV11-3 to TRBJ2-4, with 9 bases lining up with TRBD1. J was trimmed by 2 bases and V by 4 bases; bases with no gene match: 3. The CDR3 consists of 15 residues. CDR1 is SGHNT and CDR2 is YENEEA in the germline V gene. The CDR3 reads CASSSTGGSKNIQYF. CDR3 DNA: TGTGCCAGCAGCTCGACAGGGGGGTCCAAAAACATTCAGTACTTC.

The chain is built from TRBV6-5 and TRBJ1-2; D call uncertain. Germline V gene sequence: CDR1 MNHEY, CDR2 SVGAGI. This CDR3 has 12 residues. The V gene lost 7 bases and the J gene lost 2 bases, with 8 bases spanning the gap. The DNA for the CDR3 is TGTGCCAGCAACGGAGGAAACTATGGCTACACCTTC. Protein: CASNGGNYGYTF.

Worth noting for this clone: Different DNA sequences within this sample yield the same CDR3. This chain connects TRBV6-2 or TRBV6-3 to TRBJ2-1; 11 bases match TRBD2. This CDR3 is built from 15 residues. The J segment lost 8 bases and the V segment lost 0 bases, leaving 3 bases of the junction unmatched. The germline gives CDR1 MNHEY, CDR2 SVGEGT. CDR3 loop: CASSYSLAGDDEQFF. The DNA for the CDR3 is TGTGCCAGCAGTTACTCACTAGCGGGAGATGATGAGCAGTTCTTC.

The CDR3 loop reads CASSLGRGKVNYGYTF. CDR3 DNA: TGCGCCAGCAGCCTTGGGAGGGGTAAGGTTAACTATGGCTACACCTTC. V and J are TRBV23-1 and TRBJ1-2, with D possibly being TRBD1 (5 bases). TRBV23-1 is known as an ORF, though its function is uncertain. CDR3 size: 16 residues. Trimming cost V 6 bases and J 1 base, with 18 bases left between them.

This clone appeared a few times. V and J are TRBV9 and TRBJ2-6; D may be TRBD1 (6 bases). The length of the CDR3 is 17 residues. V dropped 4 bases and J dropped 0 bases, with 14 bases sitting between them. The germline V gene encodes CDR1 SGDLS and CDR2 YYNGEE. CDR3 loop: CASSSNRQDSGANVLTF. The CDR3 DNA reads TGTGCCAGCAGCTCCAACCGACAGGACTCTGGGGCCAACGTCCTGACTTTC.